This T cell receptor beta chain was retrieved from a study of blood T cell repertoires in COVID-19. On the study more broadly: The study drew acute and convalescent COVID-19 samples from the United States, Italy and Spain.

Authors' analysis steps: Nucleated cell number was recorded as an estimate derived from reference gene primer amplification. Sequencing used immunoSEQ multiplex PCR; TCRdb keeps in-frame clones, though not all of them. The V and J calls and clone size were taken over from that table, and D and trimming were inferred from the DNA. The sample holds tens of thousands of clones; over 75% are singletons and the top ten take 25% to 30%. Germline CDR1 MNHEY, CDR2 SMNVEV (reference sequence). Trimming at V came to 4 bases and at J to 2 bases, leaving 3 bases not matched to a gene. There are 15 residues in the CDR3.

Sequenced sample: peripheral blood. The source of this sequence is a human donor in a cohort sampled during active COVID-19. The rearrangement links TRBV27 to TRBJ2-7; 12 nucleotides line up with TRBD2. The CDR3 coding sequence is TGTGCCAGCAGTTCGGGACTAGCGGGCACCTACGAGCAGTACTTC. It codes for CASSSGLAGTYEQYF.